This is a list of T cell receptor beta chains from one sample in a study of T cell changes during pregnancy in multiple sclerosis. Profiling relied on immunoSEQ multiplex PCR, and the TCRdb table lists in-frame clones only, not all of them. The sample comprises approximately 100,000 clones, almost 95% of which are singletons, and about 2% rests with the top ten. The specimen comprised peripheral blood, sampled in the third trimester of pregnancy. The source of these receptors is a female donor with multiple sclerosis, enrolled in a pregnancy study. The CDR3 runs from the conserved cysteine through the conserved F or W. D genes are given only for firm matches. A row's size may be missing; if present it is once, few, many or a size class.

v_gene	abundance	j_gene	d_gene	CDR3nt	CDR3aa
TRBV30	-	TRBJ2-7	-	TGTGCCGCGCAGGGCCCAAGGGAGCAGTACTTC	CAAQGPREQYF
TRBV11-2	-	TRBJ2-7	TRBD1	TGTGCCAGCACCCGGGACAGGGCAATTTACGAGCAGTACTTC	CASTRDRAIYEQYF
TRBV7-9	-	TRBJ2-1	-	TGTGCCAGCAGCCCGCCGGGGTGGACCTTAGACAATGAGCAGTTCTTC	CASSPPGWTLDNEQFF
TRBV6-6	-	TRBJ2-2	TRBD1	TGTGCCAGCAGTTCGATCGGGACAGGGGACACCGGGGAGCTGTTTTTT	CASSSIGTGDTGELFF
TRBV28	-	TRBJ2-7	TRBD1	TGTGCCAGCAGTCTCCCGACAGGGTTATCCTACGAGCAGTACTTC	CASSLPTGLSYEQYF
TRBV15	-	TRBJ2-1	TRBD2	TGTGCCACCAGCAGAGAGGGGACTATAAATTACAATGAGCAGTTCTTC	CATSREGTINYNEQFF
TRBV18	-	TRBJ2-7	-	TGTGCCAGCTCACCCTACTCCTACGAGCAGTACTTC	CASSPYSYEQYF
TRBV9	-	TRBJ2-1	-	TGTGCCAGCAGCGTATGGGGGGATTACAATGAGCAGTTCTTC	CASSVWGDYNEQFF
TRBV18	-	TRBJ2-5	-	TGTGCCAGCTCACCATTAGGAGTTTTGGAGACCCAGTACTTC	CASSPLGVLETQYF
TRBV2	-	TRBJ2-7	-	TGTGCCAGCAGTGTCCAGCTAGGCGAGCAGTACTTC	CASSVQLGEQYF
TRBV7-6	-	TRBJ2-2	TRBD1	TGTGCCAGCAGCATTGGACAGGACGGTGCCACCGGGGAGCTGTTTTTT	CASSIGQDGATGELFF
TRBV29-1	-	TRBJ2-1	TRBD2	TGCAGCGTGGGCAGCGGGAGGTGGTATGAGCAGTTCTTC	CSVGSGRWYEQFF
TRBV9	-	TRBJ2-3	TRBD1	TGTGCCAGCAGCGTAGAGGGGACAGACACAGATACGCAGTATTTT	CASSVEGTDTDTQYF
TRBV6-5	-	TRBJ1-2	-	TGTGCCAGCAGTAAAAGAAAGCTGAACTATGGCTACACCTTC	CASSKRKLNYGYTF
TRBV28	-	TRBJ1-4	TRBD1	TGTGCCAGCAGTTTAGGGGCAGGGGGACGTGAAAAACTGTTTTTT	CASSLGAGGREKLFF
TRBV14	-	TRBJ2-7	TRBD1	TGTGCCAGCAGCCAAGTCGGGACAGGGGTAAGGGAGCAGTACTTC	CASSQVGTGVREQYF
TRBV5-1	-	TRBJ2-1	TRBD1	TGCGCCAGCAGCTTGGAAACAGGGGGCGCCTCCCATGAGCAGTTCTTC	CASSLETGGASHEQFF
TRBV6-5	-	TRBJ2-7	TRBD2	TGTGCCAGCAGTTACTCTGGGACTAGCGGGAGCGAGCAGTACTTC	CASSYSGTSGSEQYF
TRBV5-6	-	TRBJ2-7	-	TGTGCCAGCAGCTTTTCCCCGGGCGGGGCCCTATTGGAGCAGTACTTC	CASSFSPGGALLEQYF
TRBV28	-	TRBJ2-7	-	TGTGCCAGCAGTTTATCCTCGGGGAACTACGAGCAGTACTTC	CASSLSSGNYEQYF
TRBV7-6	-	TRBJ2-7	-	TGTGCCAGCAGCTTAGTATGGGGAGGAAGCGACGAGCAGTACTTC	CASSLVWGGSDEQYF
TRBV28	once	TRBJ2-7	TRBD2	TGTGCCAGCAGACCAACTAGCGGGAGCTCCTACGAGCAGTACTTC	CASRPTSGSSYEQYF
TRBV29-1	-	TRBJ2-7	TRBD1	TGCAGCGTCGCCTCCGGGACAGGGAGCGAGCAGTACTTC	CSVASGTGSEQYF
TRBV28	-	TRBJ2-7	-	TGTGCCAGCAGCTCGGACAGTTACGAGCAGTACTTC	CASSSDSYEQYF
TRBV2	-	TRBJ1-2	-	TGTGCCAGCAGTTCACAAGGCGGCTATGGCTACACCTTC	CASSSQGGYGYTF
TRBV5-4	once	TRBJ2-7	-	TGTGCCAGCAGCCCCCCGGGACTGGACTCCTACGAGCAGTACTTC	CASSPPGLDSYEQYF
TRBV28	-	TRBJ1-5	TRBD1	TGTGCCAGCACCTTCACCGTTTGGGACAGCCATAGCAATCAGCCCCAGCATTTT	CASTFTVWDSHSNQPQHF
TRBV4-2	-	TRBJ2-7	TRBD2	TGTGCCAGCAGCCCCGCCCGAGGGACTAGCGGTACCTACGAGCAGTACTTC	CASSPARGTSGTYEQYF
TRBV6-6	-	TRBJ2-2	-	TGTGCCAGCAGGTCACAGGGAAATCGGAACACCGGGGAGCTGTTTTTT	CASRSQGNRNTGELFF
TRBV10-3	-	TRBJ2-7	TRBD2	TGTGCCATAAGTGCCAGCGGGAGGTACTCCTACGAGCAGTACTTC	CAISASGRYSYEQYF
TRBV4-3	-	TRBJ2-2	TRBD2	TGCGCCAGCAGCCCGGGACTAGCGACGAACACCGGGGAGCTGTTTTTT	CASSPGLATNTGELFF
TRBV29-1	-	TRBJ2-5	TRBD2	TGCAGCGTGGCCCAGGGCGGGGGATTGGAGACCCAGTACTTC	CSVAQGGGLETQYF
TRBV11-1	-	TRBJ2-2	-	TGTGCCAGCAGCTTATTGGGGAGCACCGGGGAGCTGTTTTTT	CASSLLGSTGELFF
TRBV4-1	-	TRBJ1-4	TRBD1	TGCGCCAGCAGCCAGGGACAGAATAATGAAAAACTGTTTTTT	CASSQGQNNEKLFF
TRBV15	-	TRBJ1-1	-	TGTGCCACCAGCAGAGACATAACCCGGGACACTGAAGCTTTCTTT	CATSRDITRDTEAFF
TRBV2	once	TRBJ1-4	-	TGTGCCAGCAGTGAAGTATGGGACACTACTAATGAAAAACTGTTTTTT	CASSEVWDTTNEKLFF
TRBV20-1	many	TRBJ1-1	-	TGCAGTGTCAGGGTTGGCACTGAAGCTTTCTTT	CSVRVGTEAFF
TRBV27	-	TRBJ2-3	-	TGTGCCAGCAGTTTATGGCCCACGGATACGCAGTATTTT	CASSLWPTDTQYF
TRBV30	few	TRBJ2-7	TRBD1	TGTGCCTGGAGTGTACCGGGCTCGAGGGGGCAATTCGCCTTCCCATCCTACGAGCAGTACTTC	CAWSVPGSRGQFAFPSYEQYF
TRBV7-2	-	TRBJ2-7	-	TGTGCCAGCAGCTTCCAAAGAGGAGTTCGGGACAAGGAATACGAGCAGTACTTC	CASSFQRGVRDKEYEQYF
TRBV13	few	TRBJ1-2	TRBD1	TGTGCCAGCAGCTTGGGACAGGGAACCTATGGCTACACCTTC	CASSLGQGTYGYTF
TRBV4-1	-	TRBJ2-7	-	TGCGCCAGCAGCCAAGGTGGTAGCGGCTTCTACGAGCAGTACTTC	CASSQGGSGFYEQYF
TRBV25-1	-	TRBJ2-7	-	TGTGCCAGCAGGGGTAGCGGCCCCTACGAGCAGTACTTC	CASRGSGPYEQYF
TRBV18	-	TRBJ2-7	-	TGTGCCAGCTCACCTTCTTGGACTGGGGATTGGGAGCAGTACTTC	CASSPSWTGDWEQYF
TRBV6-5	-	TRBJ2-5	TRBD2	TGTGCCAGCAGGTATAGCGGGAGGGCCCAAGAGACCCAGTACTTC	CASRYSGRAQETQYF
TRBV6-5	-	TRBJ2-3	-	TGTGCCAGCAGAGCCAGCGGAGCTAGCACAGATACGCAGTATTTT	CASRASGASTDTQYF
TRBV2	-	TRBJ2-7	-	TGTGCCAGCAGTACACAGGGCATCGGCTACGAGCAGTACTTC	CASSTQGIGYEQYF
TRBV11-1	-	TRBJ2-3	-	TGTGCCAGCAGCGTACAAGAGGGTACGCAGTATTTT	CASSVQEGTQYF
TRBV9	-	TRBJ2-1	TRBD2	TGTGCCAGCAGCGTAAGTCAAGTCCGGTGGCCTAGCGGGGGCTCGGGTGTCTACAATGAGCAGTTCTTC	CASSVSQVRWPSGGSGVYNEQFF
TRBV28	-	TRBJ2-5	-	TGTGCCAGCAGTTCTCGCCAGGGGACCGAAGAGACCCAGTACTTC	CASSSRQGTEETQYF
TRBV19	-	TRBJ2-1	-	TGTGCCAGTAGTATAGATCGGGGTGCCCAATACAATGAGCAGTTCTTC	CASSIDRGAQYNEQFF
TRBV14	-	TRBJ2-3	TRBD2	TGTGCCAGCAGCCAATCCCCCGGGGCTAGCGGGAGGAAAACAGATACGCAGTATTTT	CASSQSPGASGRKTDTQYF
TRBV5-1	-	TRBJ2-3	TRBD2	TGCGCCAGCAGCTTGGTTGCGGGAGAAAGTACGCAGTATTTT	CASSLVAGESTQYF
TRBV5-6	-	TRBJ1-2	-	TGTGCCAGCAGTTTACGAGCGGGGCTCTATGGCTACACCTTC	CASSLRAGLYGYTF
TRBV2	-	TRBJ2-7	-	TGTGCCAGCACGAGGCTTTCCTACTACGAGCAGTACTTC	CASTRLSYYEQYF
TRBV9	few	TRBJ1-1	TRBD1	TGTGCCAGCAGCGGTAATCCAGGGGGAACTGAAGCTTTCTTT	CASSGNPGGTEAFF
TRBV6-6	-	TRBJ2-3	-	TGTGCCAGCGTAGCCGGGGATACGCAGTATTTT	CASVAGDTQYF
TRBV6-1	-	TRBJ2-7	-	TGTGCCATCACGCAGGTGCTCATCTCCTACGAGCAGTACTTC	CAITQVLISYEQYF